The 19 T cell receptor beta chains reported below all come from one sample, sequenced in a study of beta chain features in type 1 diabetes. What was sequenced were expressed TCRB transcripts, since all of the isolated RNA had been reverse transcribed. Here immunoSEQ multiplex PCR was the method, and the copy in TCRdb shows in-frame clones only, minus some. The sample contains around 190,000 clones, 10% to 15% of which appear only once. The sample comprised central memory CD4+ T cells from blood. These receptor sequences come from a woman aged 18 to 35 in good health.

This clone was detected once. Other DNA sequences of this sample code for an identical CDR3. V and J are TRBV28 and TRBJ1-2; unclear D gene. This CDR3 is 12 amino acids long. Germline CDR1 is MDHEN and CDR2 is SYDVKM. Trimming stripped 3 bases from V and 8 bases from J, with 10 bases between. The chain's CDR3 is CASSLRERGYTF. CDR3 in DNA: TGTGCCAGCAGTTTGCGGGAGAGGGGCTACACCTTC.

This clone has only a few counts. V gene TRBV27 combines with J gene TRBJ2-3; possible D gene TRBD2, 6 bases. The CDR3 spans 15 residues. V was pared by 5 bases and J by 2 bases, with 14 bases between. Looked up from germline, CDR1 is MNHEY and CDR2 is SMNVEV (reference sequence). CDR3 nucleotides: TGTGCCAGCAGTCGGACTTGGAGGGACACAGATACGCAGTATTTT. It yields the protein CASSRTWRDTDTQYF.

This chain uses TRBV4-1 with TRBJ2-2; TRBD1 agrees at 11 bases. V trimming: 3 bases; J trimming: 4 bases; junction bases outside the gene matches: 1. Germline CDR1 and CDR2: MGHRA and YSYEKL. This CDR3 has 15 amino acids. The CDR3 loop is CASSQGTGGTGELFF. In DNA form, the CDR3 reads TGCGCCAGCAGCCAGGGGACAGGGGGCACCGGGGAGCTGTTTTTT.

This clone appeared a few times. J is TRBJ2-1 and V is TRBV5-1; the match to TRBD2 covers 8 bases. The CDR3 consists of 15 residues. Germline CDR1 reads SGHRS; CDR2 reads YFSETQ. V lost 4 bases, J lost 6 bases, and 9 bases stayed unmatched. CDR3 nucleotides: TGCGCCAGCAGCGCCGGGACTAGGAGCTCCAATGAGCAGTTCTTC. Translation: CASSAGTRSSNEQFF.

This clone has more than one count but fewer than ten. The J gene is TRBJ1-1, the V gene TRBV30; no clear D. This CDR3 spans 13 amino acids. Germline V gene lookup returns CDR1 GTSNPN and CDR2 SVGIG (reference sequence). Deletions cut 1 base from V and 2 bases from J, with 8 bases between. CDR3 coding DNA: TGTGCCTGGAGTGCCCAGGTTAACACTGAAGCTTTCTTT. Its translation: CAWSAQVNTEAFF.

This chain connects TRBV18 to TRBJ1-3; D is unresolved. CDR1 KGHSH and CDR2 LQKENI come from the germline V gene. V lost 2 bases and J lost 2, with 7 bases in between. CDR3 length: 14 residues. The CDR3 protein is CASSPEGTGNTIYF. Here the CDR3 DNA reads TGTGCCAGCTCACCAGAGGGTACTGGAAACACCATATATTTT. Based on the CDR3 plus reference TRBV18 and TRBJ1-3, the full variable domain is NAGVMQNPRHLVRRRGQEARLRCSPMKGHSHVYWYRQLPEEGLKFMVYLQKENIIDESGMPKERFSAEFPKEGPSILRIQQVVRGDSAAYFCASSPEGTGNTIYFGEGSWLTVV.

This clone was observed a handful of times. This chain uses TRBV28 with TRBJ1-2; 7 positions agree with TRBD1. This CDR3 spans 13 amino acids. The junction had 6 bases not matched to a gene; V was cut back by 6 bases and J by 5 bases. Germline CDR1 is MDHEN and CDR2 is SYDVKM. Written as DNA, the CDR3 is TGTGCCAGCAGGTCCGGGGACAGTTATGGCTACACCTTC. Translation gives CASRSGDSYGYTF.

The rearrangement links TRBV13 to TRBJ2-3, with 8 bases identical to TRBD1. The CDR3 consists of 14 residues. From germline, CDR1 is PRHDT and CDR2 FYEKMQ (reference sequence). V shed 4 bases and J 6 bases; nucleotides not matched to a gene: 6. Here the CDR3 reads CASSSDRGRDTQYF. The CDR3 DNA follows: TGTGCCAGCAGCTCCGACAGGGGACGGGATACGCAGTATTTT.

The genes are TRBV30 and TRBJ1-1; D gene ambiguous. CDR3 length equals 13 residues. Trimming took 4 bases from V and 3 from J, leaving 12 bases between them. Germline loops: CDR1 GTSNPN, CDR2 SVGIG (reference sequence). The CDR3 reads CAWMAGWDTEAFF. The CDR3 region has the DNA TGTGCCTGGATGGCGGGCTGGGACACTGAAGCTTTCTTT. The variable domain in full, completed from reference TRBV30 and TRBJ1-1, reads SQTIHQWPATLVQPVGSPLSLECTVEGTSNPNLYWYRQAAGRGLQLLFYSVGIGQISSEVPQNLSASRPQDRQFILSSKKLLLSDSGFYLCAWMAGWDTEAFFGQGTRLTVV.

The table lists this clone with a few counts. V usage is TRBV7-8 and J usage is TRBJ2-3; 8 bases line up with TRBD2. Germline V gene data show CDR1 as SGHVS and CDR2 as FQNEAQ. The CDR3 totals 13 residues. The trim removed 6 bases at V and 4 bases at J, leaving 3 bases unmatched. The DNA for the CDR3 is TGTGCCAGCAGGGGAGCGGGAGCAGATACGCAGTATTTT. Translation: CASRGAGADTQYF.

V and J are TRBV27 and TRBJ1-2; TRBD1 is a possible D gene (6 bases). The CDR3 is 16 residues long. From germline, CDR1 is MNHEY and CDR2 SMNVEV (reference sequence). The V gene lost 6 bases and the J gene lost 4 bases, with 21 bases spanning the gap. CDR3 sequence (DNA): TGTGCCAGCAGACCTGCCCGGCTCGACAGGTCCTATGGCTACACCTTC. Protein sequence: CASRPARLDRSYGYTF.

CDR3 in amino acids: CASSLGVGGAHYGYTF. In nucleotides, the CDR3 is TGTGCCAGCAGCTTAGGGGTGGGAGGGGCCCACTATGGCTACACCTTC. The chain couples TRBV7-2 to TRBJ1-2, with D tentatively TRBD1 (5 bases). V lost 1 base to trimming and J lost 3 bases, with 15 bases between them. The germline V gene encodes CDR1 SGHTA and CDR2 FQGNSA. CDR3 length: 16 amino acids.

The chain has TRBV28 and TRBJ2-7; D not certain. V lost 5 bases and J 2 bases, leaving 13 bases between the germline ends. The CDR3 consists of 14 residues. Germline V gene sequence: CDR1 MDHEN, CDR2 SYDVKM. DNA for the CDR3: TGTGCCAGCAGTCTAAATTGGGCCCCCTACGAGCAGTACTTC. Residues: CASSLNWAPYEQYF.

There are a few counts of this clone. The rearrangement joins TRBV4-1 to TRBJ1-2, with TRBD1 identical over 7 bases. The trim removed 1 base at V and 4 bases at J, leaving 12 bases unmatched. The CDR3 spans 17 residues. Per germline, CDR1 MGHRA and CDR2 YSYEKL. DNA of the CDR3: TGCGCCAGCAGCCAAGGACAGGGTCCGGGATCCGGCTATGGCTACACCTTC. This translates into CASSQGQGPGSGYGYTF.

This clone occurred a few times. This chain connects TRBV28 to TRBJ1-5; no firm D call. Germline lookup yields CDR1 MDHEN and CDR2 SYDVKM. The CDR3 has 14 amino acids. The germline V and J ends were trimmed by 1 base and 5 bases, with 9 bases remaining between them. For the CDR3, the DNA is TGTGCCAGCAGTTTATTGAACTCCTATCAGCCCCAGCATTTT. Protein sequence: CASSLLNSYQPQHF.

The chain couples TRBV2 to TRBJ2-4; 9 nucleotides match TRBD2. J lost 0 bases, V lost 7 bases, and 10 bases had no gene match. Germline CDR1 reads SNHLY; CDR2 reads FYNNEI. This CDR3 is built from 17 residues. CDR3 loop: CASMVAGVFLAKNIQYF. CDR3 sequence (DNA): TGTGCCAGCATGGTAGCGGGGGTATTTTTAGCCAAAAACATTCAGTACTTC. Based on the CDR3 plus reference TRBV2 and TRBJ2-4, the full variable domain is EPEVTQTPSHQVTQMGQEVILRCVPISNHLYFYWYRQILGQKVEFLVSFYNNEISEKSEIFDDQFSVERPDGSNFTLKIRSTKLEDSAMYFCASMVAGVFLAKNIQYFGAGTRLSVL.

The chain combines TRBV6-5 with TRBJ1-1; 8 bases fit TRBD1. The junction had 7 bases not matched to a gene; V was cut back by 7 bases and J by 0 bases. Germline CDR1 is MNHEY and CDR2 is SVGAGI. The CDR3 has 15 residues. CDR3 sequence reads: CASTKGQALNTEAFF. CDR3 bases: TGTGCCAGCACCAAGGGACAGGCACTGAACACTGAAGCTTTCTTT.

This clone has only a few counts. V and J are TRBV7-2 and TRBJ2-1; 11 nucleotides line up with TRBD2. Germline CDR1 is SGHTA and CDR2 is FQGNSA. Trimming took 4 bases from V and 9 from J; bases not matched to a gene: 11. The CDR3 covers 16 residues. The CDR3 nucleotides read TGTGCCAGCAGCTCAGCTAGCGGGAGGCACGGCGGTGAGCAGTTCTTC. It yields the protein CASSSASGRHGGEQFF.

The sample holds a few counts of this clone. The chain is built from TRBV15 and TRBJ2-7, with TRBD1 as a possible D gene (5 bases). Germline V CDR1 and CDR2: LNHNV, YYDKDF (reference sequence). Trimming stripped 0 bases from V and 7 bases from J, with 16 bases between. This CDR3 spans 15 amino acids. CDR3 amino acids: CATSRDRAFYDEQYF. In DNA, the CDR3 is TGTGCCACCAGCAGAGACAGGGCGTTCTACGATGAGCAGTACTTC.